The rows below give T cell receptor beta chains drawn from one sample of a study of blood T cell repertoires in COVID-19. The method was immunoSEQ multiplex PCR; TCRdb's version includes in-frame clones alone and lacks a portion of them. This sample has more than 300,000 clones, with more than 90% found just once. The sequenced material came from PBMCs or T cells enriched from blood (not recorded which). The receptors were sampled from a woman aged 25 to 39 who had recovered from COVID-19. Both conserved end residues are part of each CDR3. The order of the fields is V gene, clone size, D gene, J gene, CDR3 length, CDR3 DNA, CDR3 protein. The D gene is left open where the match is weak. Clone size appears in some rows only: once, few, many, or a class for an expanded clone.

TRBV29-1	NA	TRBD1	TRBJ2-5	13	TGCAGCCTCCGACAGGGGAGAGGAGAGACCCAGTACTTC	CSLRQGRGETQYF
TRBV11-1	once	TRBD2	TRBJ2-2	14	TGTGCCAGCAGAAGCGGGAGGATAACCGGGGAGCTGTTTTTT	CASRSGRITGELFF
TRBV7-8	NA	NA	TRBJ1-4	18	TGTGCCAGCAGCTGGGGGGTGAGGGAGGCAGCGACTAATGAAAAACTGTTTTTT	CASSWGVREAATNEKLFF
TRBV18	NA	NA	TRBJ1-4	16	TGTGCCAGCTCACCCCAAGAAGTCGCAGCTAATGAAAAACTGTTTTTT	CASSPQEVAANEKLFF
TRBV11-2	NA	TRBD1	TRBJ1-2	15	TGTGCCAGCAGGGGACAGGGTTTTCCCCACTATGGCTACACCTTC	CASRGQGFPHYGYTF
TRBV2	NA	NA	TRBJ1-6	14	TGTGCCAGCAGTACGGTCCAGGGTTATTCACCCCTCCACTTT	CASSTVQGYSPLHF
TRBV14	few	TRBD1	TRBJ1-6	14	TGTGCCAGCAGGGACAGGGGATCGAGTTCACCCCTCCACTTT	CASRDRGSSSPLHF
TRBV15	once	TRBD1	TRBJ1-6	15	TGTGCCACCAGCAGAAGACAGGGGATTCTATCACCCCTCCACTTT	CATSRRQGILSPLHF
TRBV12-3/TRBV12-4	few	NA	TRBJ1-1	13	TGTGCCAGCGGGGCGGGGGTCCACACTGAAGCTTTCTTT	CASGAGVHTEAFF
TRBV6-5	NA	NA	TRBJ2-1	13	TGTGCCAGCAGGAGAAGGGGTTGGGATGAGCAGTTCTTC	CASRRRGWDEQFF
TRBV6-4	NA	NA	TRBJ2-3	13	TGTGCCAGCAGTGCCGAACAGGGAGATACGCAGTATTTT	CASSAEQGDTQYF
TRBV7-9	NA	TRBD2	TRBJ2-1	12	TGTGCCAGCGCGGGAGCCTACAATGAGCAGTTCTTC	CASAGAYNEQFF
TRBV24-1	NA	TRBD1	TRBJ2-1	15	TGTGCCACCAGTGACCCGGACAGGGGGCCCAATGAGCAGTTCTTC	CATSDPDRGPNEQFF
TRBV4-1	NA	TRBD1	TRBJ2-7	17	TGCGCCAGCAGCCAAGATGGGACAGGGGGCGCCTCCTACGAGCAGTACTTC	CASSQDGTGGASYEQYF